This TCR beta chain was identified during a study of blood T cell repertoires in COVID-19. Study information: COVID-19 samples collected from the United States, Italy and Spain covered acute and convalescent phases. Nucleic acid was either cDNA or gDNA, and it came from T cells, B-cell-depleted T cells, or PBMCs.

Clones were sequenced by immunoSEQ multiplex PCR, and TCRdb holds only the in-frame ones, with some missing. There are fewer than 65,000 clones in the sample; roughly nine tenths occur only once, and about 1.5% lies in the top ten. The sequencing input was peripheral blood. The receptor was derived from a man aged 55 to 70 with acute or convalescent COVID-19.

CDR3: CASSLGRQSYEQYF. CDR3 in DNA: TGTGCCAGCAGCTTGGGAAGACAGTCCTACGAGCAGTACTTC. The chain has TRBV11-2 and TRBJ2-7; possible D gene TRBD1, 5 bases. From germline, CDR1 is SGHAT and CDR2 FQNNGV. The CDR3 spans 14 residues. V shed 3 bases and J shed 1 base, with 10 bases lying between them.